This T cell receptor (beta chain) was retrieved from a study of T cells in Graves' hyperthyroidism and ophthalmopathy. This clonotype has more than one count but fewer than ten. CDR3 size: 15 residues. The germline CDR1 and CDR2 sequences are SGHDN and FVKESK. With 3 bases removed from V and 5 bases from J, the gap between germline ends came to 15 bases. From RNA transcripts, TCR beta CDR3 regions were amplified. The TCR CDR3 first-round RT-PCR relied on the HTBI primer set. One entry per CDR3 protein, called by TCRdb with MiXCR from the multiplex PCR reads. This sample has about 460,000 distinct CDR3 sequences, with about 22% found just once.

The TCR comes from a woman aged 70-85 years with Graves' ophthalmopathy. The sequencing input was blood. The V and J genes are TRBV14 and TRBJ2-3, with D possibly TRBD2 on 5 matching bases. In nucleotides, the CDR3 is TGTGCCAGCAGCCAGCTAGCTCGGAGCGGAGATACGCAGTATTTT. It is translated as CASSQLARSGDTQYF.